This T cell receptor beta chain was documented in a study of blood T cell repertoires in COVID-19. At the level of the study: The samples span acute and convalescent COVID-19 from the United States, Italy and Spain. Sample material is recorded as cDNA or gDNA derived from T cells, B-cell-depleted T cells, or PBMCs.

Authors' methods: Counts of nucleated cells, estimated from reference gene primer amplification, were obtained. Method: immunoSEQ multiplex PCR; TCRdb's copy keeps in-frame clones and lacks some. V, J and clone size are taken as reported in that table, and D and trimming were inferred from the DNA itself. The repertoire holds more than 40,000 clones, approximately 86% seen once, with 3% to 3.5% in the top ten. The V end lost 7 bases, the J end lost 7 bases, and 19 bases lay between the germline ends. CDR3 length equals 14 residues. In germline, CDR1 is SNHLY, CDR2 FYNNEI. The genes are TRBV2 and TRBJ1-2; no clear D. This sequence was found in a man aged 45-65 years with active COVID-19. Sequencing was done on a sample of peripheral blood. The CDR3 coding sequence is TGTGCCAGCAAGGAATCACCGGGAGGAGGTGGCTACACCTTC. Translating gives CASKESPGGGGYTF.